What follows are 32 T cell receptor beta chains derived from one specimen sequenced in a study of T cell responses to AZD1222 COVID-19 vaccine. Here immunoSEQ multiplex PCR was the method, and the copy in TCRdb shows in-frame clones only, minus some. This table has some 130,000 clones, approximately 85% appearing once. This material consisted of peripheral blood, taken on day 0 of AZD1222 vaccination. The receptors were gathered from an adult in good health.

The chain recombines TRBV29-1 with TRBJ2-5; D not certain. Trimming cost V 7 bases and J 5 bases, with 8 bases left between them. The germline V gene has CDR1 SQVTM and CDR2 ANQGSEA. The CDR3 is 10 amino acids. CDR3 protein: CSAGWETQYF. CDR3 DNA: TGCAGCGCCGGGTGGGAGACCCAGTACTTC. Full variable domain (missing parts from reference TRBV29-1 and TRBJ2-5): SAVISQKPSRDICQRGTSLTIQCQVDSQVTMMFWYRQQPGQSLTLIATANQGSEATYESGFVIDKFPISRPNLTFSTLTVSNMSPEDSSIYLCSAGWETQYFGPGTRLLVL.

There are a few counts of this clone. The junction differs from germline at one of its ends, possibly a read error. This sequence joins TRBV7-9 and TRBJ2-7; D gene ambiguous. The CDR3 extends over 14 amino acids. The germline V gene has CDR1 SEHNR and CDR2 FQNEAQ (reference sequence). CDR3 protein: CASSLGEAYRRSVF. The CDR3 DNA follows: TGTGCCAGCAGCCTTGGAGAAGCTTACCGTAGATCCGTCTTC. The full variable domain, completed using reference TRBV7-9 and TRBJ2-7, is DTGVSQNPRHKITKRGQNVTFRCDPISEHNRLYWYRQTLGQGPEFLTYFQNEAQLEKSRLLSDRFSAERPKGSFSTLEIQRTEQGDSAMYLCASSLGEAYRRSVFGPGTRLTVT.

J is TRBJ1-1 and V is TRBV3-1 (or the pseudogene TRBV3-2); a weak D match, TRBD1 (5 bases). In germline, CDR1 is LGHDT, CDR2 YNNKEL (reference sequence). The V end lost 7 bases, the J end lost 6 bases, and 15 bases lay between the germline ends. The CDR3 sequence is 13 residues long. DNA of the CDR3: TGTGCCAGCACCCCCTGGGAGGGGTCTGAAGCTTTCTTT. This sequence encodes CASTPWEGSEAFF.

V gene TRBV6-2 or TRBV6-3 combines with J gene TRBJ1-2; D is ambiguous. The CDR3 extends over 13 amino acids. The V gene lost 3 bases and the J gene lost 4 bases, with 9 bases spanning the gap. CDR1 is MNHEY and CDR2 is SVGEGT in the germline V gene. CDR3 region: CASSYVGLYGYTF. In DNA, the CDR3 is TGTGCCAGCAGTTATGTCGGCCTCTATGGCTACACCTTC.

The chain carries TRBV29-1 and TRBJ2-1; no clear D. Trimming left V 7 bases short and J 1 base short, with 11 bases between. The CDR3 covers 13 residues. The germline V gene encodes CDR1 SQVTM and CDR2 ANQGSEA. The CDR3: CSGTVLSYNEQFF. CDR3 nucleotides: TGCAGCGGTACGGTGTTGTCCTACAATGAGCAGTTCTTC.

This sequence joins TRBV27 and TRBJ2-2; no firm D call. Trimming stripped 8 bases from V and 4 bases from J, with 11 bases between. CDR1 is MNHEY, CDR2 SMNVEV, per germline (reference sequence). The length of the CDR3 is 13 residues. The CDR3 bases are TGTGCCAGCCACCGTTGGGGCACCGGGGAGCTGTTTTTT. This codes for CASHRWGTGELFF.

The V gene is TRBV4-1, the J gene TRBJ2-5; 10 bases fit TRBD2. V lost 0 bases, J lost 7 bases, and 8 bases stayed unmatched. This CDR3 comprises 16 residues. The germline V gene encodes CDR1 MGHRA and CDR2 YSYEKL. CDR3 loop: CASSQDGSGGWGTQYF. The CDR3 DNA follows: TGCGCCAGCAGCCAAGATGGTAGCGGGGGGTGGGGGACCCAGTACTTC.

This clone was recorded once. Here the CDR3 DNA reads TGTGCCAGCAGCCGGGCCCTAGCGGGACGAAGGGAGCTGTTTTTT. Protein product: CASSRALAGRRELFF. V usage is TRBV3-1 (or the pseudogene TRBV3-2) and J usage is TRBJ2-2, with 9 bases fitting TRBD2. CDR1 is LGHDT, CDR2 YNNKEL, per germline (reference sequence). V trimming: 4 bases; J trimming: 9 bases; junction bases outside the gene matches: 9. CDR3 length: 15 amino acids.

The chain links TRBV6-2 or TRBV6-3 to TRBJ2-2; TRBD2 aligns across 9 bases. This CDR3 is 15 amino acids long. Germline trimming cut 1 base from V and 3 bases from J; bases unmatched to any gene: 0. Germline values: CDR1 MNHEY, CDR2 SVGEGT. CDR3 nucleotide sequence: TGTGCCAGCAGTTACTGGACTAGCGACACCGGGGAGCTGTTTTTT. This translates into CASSYWTSDTGELFF.

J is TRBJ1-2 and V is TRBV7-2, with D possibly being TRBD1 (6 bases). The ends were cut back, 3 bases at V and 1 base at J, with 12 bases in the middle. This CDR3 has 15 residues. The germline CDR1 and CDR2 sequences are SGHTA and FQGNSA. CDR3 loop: CASSLDLGGNYGYTF. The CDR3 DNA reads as TGTGCCAGCAGCTTGGACTTAGGGGGTAACTATGGCTACACCTTC.

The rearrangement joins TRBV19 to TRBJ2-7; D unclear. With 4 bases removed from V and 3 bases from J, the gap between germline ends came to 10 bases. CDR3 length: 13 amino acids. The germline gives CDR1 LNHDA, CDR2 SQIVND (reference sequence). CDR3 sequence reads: CASSTSDNYEQYF. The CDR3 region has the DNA TGTGCCAGTAGTACCAGCGACAACTACGAGCAGTACTTC.

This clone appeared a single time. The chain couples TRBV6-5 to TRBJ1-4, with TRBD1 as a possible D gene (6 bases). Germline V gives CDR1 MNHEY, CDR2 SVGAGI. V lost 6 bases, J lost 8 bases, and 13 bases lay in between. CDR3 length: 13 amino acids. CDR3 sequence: CASRGRGLEKLFF. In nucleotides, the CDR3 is TGTGCCAGCAGGGGCAGGGGATTAGAAAAACTGTTTTTT.

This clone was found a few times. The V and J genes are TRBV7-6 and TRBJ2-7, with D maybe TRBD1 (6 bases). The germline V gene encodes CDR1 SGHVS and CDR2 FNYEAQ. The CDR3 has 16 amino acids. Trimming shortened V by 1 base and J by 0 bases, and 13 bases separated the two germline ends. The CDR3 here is CASSLVHQGSSYEQYF. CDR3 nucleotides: TGTGCCAGCAGCTTAGTACATCAGGGGAGCTCCTACGAGCAGTACTTC. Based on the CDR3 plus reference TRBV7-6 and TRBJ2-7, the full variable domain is GAGVSQSPRYKVTKRGQDVALRCDPISGHVSLYWYRQALGQGPEFLTYFNYEAQQDKSGLPNDRFSAERPEGSISTLTIQRTEQRDSAMYRCASSLVHQGSSYEQYFGPGTRLTVT.

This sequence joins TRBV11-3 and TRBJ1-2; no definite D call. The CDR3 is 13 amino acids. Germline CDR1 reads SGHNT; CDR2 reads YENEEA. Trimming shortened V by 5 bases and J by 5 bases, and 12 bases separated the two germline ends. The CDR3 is CASSHSGRYGYTF. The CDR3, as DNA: TGTGCCAGCAGCCATTCCGGGCGTTATGGCTACACCTTC.

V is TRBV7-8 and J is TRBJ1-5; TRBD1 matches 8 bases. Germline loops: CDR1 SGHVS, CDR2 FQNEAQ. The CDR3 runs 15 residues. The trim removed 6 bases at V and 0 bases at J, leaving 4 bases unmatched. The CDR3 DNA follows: TGTGCCAGCAGTGACAGGGGAGCTAGCAATCAGCCCCAGCATTTT. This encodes CASSDRGASNQPQHF.

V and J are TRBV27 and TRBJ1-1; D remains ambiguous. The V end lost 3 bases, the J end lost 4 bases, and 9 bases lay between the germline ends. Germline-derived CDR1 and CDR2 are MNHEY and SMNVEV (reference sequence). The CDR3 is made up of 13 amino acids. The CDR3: CASSLRVSTEAFF. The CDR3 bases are TGTGCCAGCAGTTTGAGGGTATCCACTGAAGCTTTCTTT.

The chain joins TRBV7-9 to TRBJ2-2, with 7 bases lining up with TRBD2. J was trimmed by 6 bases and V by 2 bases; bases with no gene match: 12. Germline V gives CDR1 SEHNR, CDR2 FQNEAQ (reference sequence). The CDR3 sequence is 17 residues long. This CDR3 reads CASSLRPTSDSPGELFF. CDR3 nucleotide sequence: TGTGCCAGCAGCTTAAGACCAACTAGCGATTCCCCCGGGGAGCTGTTTTTT. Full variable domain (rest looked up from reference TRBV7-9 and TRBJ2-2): DTGVSQNPRHKITKRGQNVTFRCDPISEHNRLYWYRQTLGQGPEFLTYFQNEAQLEKSRLLSDRFSAERPKGSFSTLEIQRTEQGDSAMYLCASSLRPTSDSPGELFFGEGSRLTVL.

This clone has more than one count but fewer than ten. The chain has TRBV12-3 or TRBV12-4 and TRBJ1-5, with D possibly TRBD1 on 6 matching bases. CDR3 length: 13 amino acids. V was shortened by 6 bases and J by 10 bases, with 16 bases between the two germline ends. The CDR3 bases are TGTGCCAGCAGGGAACAGGGACTGGGCCCCCAGCATTTT. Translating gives CASREQGLGPQHF.

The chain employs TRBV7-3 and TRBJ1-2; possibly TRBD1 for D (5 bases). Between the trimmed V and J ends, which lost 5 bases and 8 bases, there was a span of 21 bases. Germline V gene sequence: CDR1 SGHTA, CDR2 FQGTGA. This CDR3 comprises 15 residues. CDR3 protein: CASSPTPGRPGGYTF. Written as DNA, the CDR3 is TGTGCCAGCAGCCCTACTCCAGGGAGGCCGGGCGGCTACACCTTC.

CDR3 in amino acids: CASSQDVRENQPQHF. In DNA form, the CDR3 reads TGCGCCAGCAGCCAAGACGTCAGAGAGAATCAGCCCCAGCATTTT. This chain joins TRBV4-1 and TRBJ1-5, with no clear D. This CDR3 has 15 amino acids. Trimming shortened V by 0 bases and J by 4 bases, and 10 bases separated the two germline ends. The germline V gene encodes CDR1 MGHRA and CDR2 YSYEKL.

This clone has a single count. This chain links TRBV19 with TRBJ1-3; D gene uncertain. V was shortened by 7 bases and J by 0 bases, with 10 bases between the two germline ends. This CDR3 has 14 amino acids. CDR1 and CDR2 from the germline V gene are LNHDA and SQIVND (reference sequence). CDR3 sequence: CASTQISSGNTIYF. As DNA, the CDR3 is TGTGCCAGTACCCAAATCTCCTCTGGAAACACCATATATTTT.

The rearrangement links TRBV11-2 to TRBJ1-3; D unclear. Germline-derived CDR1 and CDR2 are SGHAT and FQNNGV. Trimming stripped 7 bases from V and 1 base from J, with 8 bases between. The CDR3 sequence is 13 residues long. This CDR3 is CASTSRSGNTIYF. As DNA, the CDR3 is TGTGCCAGCACCTCAAGATCTGGAAACACCATATATTTT. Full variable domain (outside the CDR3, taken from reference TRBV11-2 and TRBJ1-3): EAGVAQSPRYKIIEKRQSVAFWCNPISGHATLYWYQQILGQGPKLLIQFQNNGVVDDSQLPKDRFSAERLKGVDSTLKIQPAKLEDSAVYLCASTSRSGNTIYFGEGSWLTVV.

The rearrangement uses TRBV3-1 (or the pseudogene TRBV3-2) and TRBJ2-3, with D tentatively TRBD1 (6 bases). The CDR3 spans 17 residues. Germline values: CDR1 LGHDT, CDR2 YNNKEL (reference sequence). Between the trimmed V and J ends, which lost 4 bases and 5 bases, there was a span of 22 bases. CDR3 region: CASSPGPHRARRDTQYF. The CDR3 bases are TGTGCCAGCAGCCCAGGTCCCCACAGGGCGAGGAGAGATACGCAGTATTTT.

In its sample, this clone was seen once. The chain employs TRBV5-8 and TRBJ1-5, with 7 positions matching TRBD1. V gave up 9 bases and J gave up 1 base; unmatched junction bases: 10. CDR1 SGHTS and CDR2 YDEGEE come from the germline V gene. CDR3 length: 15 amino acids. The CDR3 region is CATTHLRGSNQPQHF. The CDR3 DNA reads TGTGCCACCACGCATCTCAGGGGGAGCAATCAGCCCCAGCATTTT.

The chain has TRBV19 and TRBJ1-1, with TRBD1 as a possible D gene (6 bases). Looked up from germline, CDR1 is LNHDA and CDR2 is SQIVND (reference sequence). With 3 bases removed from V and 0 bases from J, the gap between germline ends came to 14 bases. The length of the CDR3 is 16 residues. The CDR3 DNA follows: TGTGCCAGTAGTATTCGGGGGCCGCATTTGAACACTGAAGCTTTCTTT. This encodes CASSIRGPHLNTEAFF.

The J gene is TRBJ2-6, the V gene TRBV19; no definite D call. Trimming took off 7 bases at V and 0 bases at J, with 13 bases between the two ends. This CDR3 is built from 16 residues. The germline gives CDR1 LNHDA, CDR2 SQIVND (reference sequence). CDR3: CASTLMGNSGANVLTF. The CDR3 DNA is TGTGCCAGTACCTTAATGGGGAACTCTGGGGCCAACGTCCTGACTTTC.

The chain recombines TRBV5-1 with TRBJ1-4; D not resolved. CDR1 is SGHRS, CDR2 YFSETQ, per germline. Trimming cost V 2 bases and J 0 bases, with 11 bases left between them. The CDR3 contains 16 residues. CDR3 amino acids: CASSLISGSTNEKLFF. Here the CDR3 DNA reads TGCGCCAGCAGCTTAATCAGCGGTTCAACTAATGAAAAACTGTTTTTT.

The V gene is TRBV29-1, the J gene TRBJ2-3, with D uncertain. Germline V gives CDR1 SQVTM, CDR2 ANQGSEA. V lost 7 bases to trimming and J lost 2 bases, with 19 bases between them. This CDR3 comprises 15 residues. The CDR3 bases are TGCAGCGCCCGGACGGCCGTTGGCCACACAGATACGCAGTATTTT. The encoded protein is CSARTAVGHTDTQYF.

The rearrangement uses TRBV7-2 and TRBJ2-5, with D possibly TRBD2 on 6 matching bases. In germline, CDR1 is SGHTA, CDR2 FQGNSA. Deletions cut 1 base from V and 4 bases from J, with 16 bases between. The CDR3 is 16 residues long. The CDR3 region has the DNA TGTGCCAGCAGCTTAGGAATGTTGGGGCGGGGAGAGACCCAGTACTTC. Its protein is CASSLGMLGRGETQYF. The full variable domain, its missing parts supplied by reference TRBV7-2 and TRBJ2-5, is GAGVSQSPSNKVTEKGKDVELRCDPISGHTALYWYRQSLGQGLEFLIYFQGNSAPDKSGLPSDRFSAERTGGSVSTLTIQRTQQEDSAVYLCASSLGMLGRGETQYFGPGTRLLVL.

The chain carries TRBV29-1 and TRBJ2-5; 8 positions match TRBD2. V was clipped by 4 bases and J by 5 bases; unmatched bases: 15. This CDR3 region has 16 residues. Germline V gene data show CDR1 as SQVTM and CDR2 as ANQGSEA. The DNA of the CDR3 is TGCAGCGTTGTCCCGGCAGCGGGAGTTATTGTGGAGACCCAGTACTTC. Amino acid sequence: CSVVPAAGVIVETQYF.

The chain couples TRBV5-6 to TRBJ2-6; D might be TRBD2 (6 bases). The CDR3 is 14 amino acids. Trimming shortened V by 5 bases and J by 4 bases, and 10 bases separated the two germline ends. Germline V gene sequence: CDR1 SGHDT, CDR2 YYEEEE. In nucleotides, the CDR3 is TGTGCCAGCAGTGGGGGGAGAGGGGCCAACGTCCTGACTTTC. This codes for CASSGGRGANVLTF.

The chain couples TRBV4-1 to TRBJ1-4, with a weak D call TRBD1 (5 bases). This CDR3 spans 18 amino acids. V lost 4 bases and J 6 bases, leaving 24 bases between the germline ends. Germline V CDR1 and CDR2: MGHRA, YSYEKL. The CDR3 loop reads CASSLTPGYMVSDEKLFF. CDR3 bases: TGCGCCAGCAGCCTCACCCCAGGGTATATGGTTTCGGATGAAAAACTGTTTTTT.